A single sample gave rise to the 15 T cell receptor beta chains below, sequenced in a study of T cells after yellow fever vaccination. MiXCR, applied by TCRdb to the 5' RACE reads, yields one record per CDR3 protein. The table records roughly 310,000 distinct CDR3 sequences, roughly 9.4% of them present only once. The sample in question was PBMCs, obtained on the day of the first yellow fever vaccination. The receptors derive from a man between 18 and 29 years old who received the YFV17D yellow fever vaccine.

This chain connects TRBV12-3 or TRBV12-4 to TRBJ1-6; no definite D call. This CDR3 region has 17 residues. Trimming took 1 base from V and 0 from J, leaving 10 bases between them. CDR3 sequence reads: CASSLGYRSSYNSPLHF. For the CDR3, the DNA is TGTGCCAGCAGTTTAGGTTATAGGAGCTCCTATAATTCACCCCTCCACTTT.

In this sample, this clonotype turned up a few times. The V gene is TRBV19, the J gene TRBJ1-1; no reliable D call. The CDR3 covers 15 residues. Per germline, CDR1 LNHDA and CDR2 SQIVND (reference sequence). V lost 5 bases and J 1 base, leaving 14 bases between the germline ends. The CDR3 nucleotides are TGTGCCAGTAGTTCATCGGGATCCTGGAACACTGAAGCTTTCTTT. Translation: CASSSSGSWNTEAFF.

The CDR3 coding sequence is TGTGCCAGCAGTTTATATTCCGCACGAGGGGCCTATGGCTACACCTTC. Its protein is CASSLYSARGAYGYTF. The chain joins TRBV12-3 or TRBV12-4 to TRBJ1-2; weak D call: TRBD1 (5 bases). This CDR3 is 16 amino acids long. Trimming cost V 2 bases and J 4 bases, with 17 bases left between them.

This clonotype has only a few counts. This chain joins TRBV12-3 or TRBV12-4 and TRBJ1-2; D is unclear. There are 14 residues in the CDR3. V was cut by 6 bases and J by 2 bases, with 13 bases left in between. DNA of the CDR3: TGTGCCAGCAGCCAAGGCCAGCCCAACTATGGCTACACCTTC. It translates to CASSQGQPNYGYTF.

The chain uses TRBV12-3 or TRBV12-4 and TRBJ2-5; 7 bases fit TRBD1. After removal of 5 bases from V and 1 base from J, the junction contained 4 bases not matched to a gene. The CDR3 sequence is 14 residues long. The CDR3 DNA reads TGTGCCAGCAGTCAAGACAGGGCCCAAGAGACCCAGTACTTC. It translates to CASSQDRAQETQYF.

V and J are TRBV24-1 and TRBJ2-3; 7 bases line up with TRBD2. V trimming: 5 bases; J trimming: 2 bases; junction bases outside the gene matches: 6. The germline V gene encodes CDR1 KGHDR and CDR2 SFDVKD. The length of the CDR3 is 15 residues. The CDR3 nucleotides read TGTGCCACCAGTGGAAGCGGGGAAAACACAGATACGCAGTATTTT. This codes for CATSGSGENTDTQYF.

This clonotype came up a few times. This chain links TRBV7-9 with TRBJ2-7, with D hard to call. This CDR3 region has 14 residues. V lost 5 bases to trimming and J lost 0 bases, with 11 bases between them. Germline CDR1 is SEHNR and CDR2 is FQNEAQ (reference sequence). CDR3 loop: CASSRAESSYEQYV. The CDR3 DNA reads TGTGCCAGCAGCAGGGCAGAAAGCTCCTACGAGCAGTACGTC.

This chain's CDR3 is CASSFGTGSGNTIYF. The CDR3 DNA reads as TGCGCCAGCAGCTTCGGGACAGGCTCTGGAAACACCATATATTTT. This chain uses TRBV5-1 with TRBJ1-3; 8 bases map to TRBD1. The trim removed 2 bases at V and 0 bases at J, leaving 1 base unmatched. The CDR3 is 15 residues long. CDR1 SGHRS and CDR2 YFSETQ come from the germline V gene.

This chain links TRBV5-1 with TRBJ1-5; tentative D call: TRBD1 (5 bases). The germline V gene encodes CDR1 SGHRS and CDR2 YFSETQ. The length of the CDR3 is 13 residues. The V end lost 8 bases, the J end lost 2 bases, and 11 bases lay between the germline ends. The CDR3 reads CARGRAGNQPQHF. For the CDR3, the DNA is TGCGCCAGGGGCAGGGCTGGCAATCAGCCCCAGCATTTT.

This clonotype was seen ten or more times. For the CDR3, the DNA is TGTGCCAGCAGCTTAGGCGGCGGAGGTACAGATACGCAGTATTTT. Translating gives CASSLGGGGTDTQYF. The chain is built from TRBV7-8 and TRBJ2-3; possible D gene TRBD2, 5 bases. Germline CDR1 SGHVS, CDR2 FQNEAQ. This CDR3 has 15 amino acids. V lost 1 base and J 3 bases, leaving 11 bases between the germline ends.

This chain links TRBV10-3 with TRBJ2-2, with D perhaps matching TRBD1 or TRBD2 (5 bases each). Germline assignment: CDR1 ENHRY and CDR2 SYGVKD. The CDR3 contains 17 residues. V lost 3 bases, J lost 4 bases, and 18 bases lay in between. CDR3 amino acids: CAISDPNRDGATGELFF. The CDR3 DNA is TGTGCCATCAGTGATCCCAACCGGGACGGAGCCACCGGGGAGCTGTTTTTT.

Only a few counts were recorded for this clonotype. The rearrangement joins TRBV12-3 or TRBV12-4 to TRBJ2-6; D remains ambiguous. V was cut by 6 bases and J by 4 bases, with 7 bases left in between. This CDR3 has 13 amino acids. CDR3 region: CASRRGGANVLTF. As DNA, the CDR3 is TGTGCCAGCAGGCGAGGCGGGGCCAACGTCCTGACTTTC.

CDR3 nucleotides: TGCGCCAGCAAATATGAGGGATGGTCCGGGGAGCTGTTTTTT. The encoded protein is CASKYEGWSGELFF. The rearrangement uses TRBV10-2 and TRBJ2-2; weak D call: TRBD2 (5 bases). V shed 7 bases and J shed 6 bases, with 15 bases lying between them. The CDR3 covers 14 residues. Per germline, CDR1 WSHSY and CDR2 SAAADI.

Only a few counts were recorded for this clonotype. The J gene is TRBJ1-5, the V gene TRBV5-6, with TRBD1 identical over 9 bases. Germline trimming cut 4 bases from V and 7 bases from J; bases unmatched to any gene: 6. The CDR3 extends over 14 amino acids. CDR1 SGHDT and CDR2 YYEEEE come from the germline V gene. The CDR3 nucleotides are TGTGCCAGCAGCCTAACAGGGGGCGGGCAGCCCCAGCATTTT. Translating it yields CASSLTGGGQPQHF. The whole variable domain, filled in from reference TRBV5-6 and TRBJ1-5, reads DAGVTQSPTHLIKTRGQQVTLRCSPKSGHDTVSWYQQALGQGPQFIFQYYEEEERQRGNFPDRFSGHQFPNYSSELNVNALLLGDSALYLCASSLTGGGQPQHFGDGTRLSIL.

This clonotype was counted ten times or more. J is TRBJ2-2 and V is TRBV5-1; 8 bases are a match to TRBD1. CDR3 length: 14 residues. CDR1 and CDR2 from the germline V gene are SGHRS and YFSETQ. J gave up 7 bases and V 5 bases, and 7 bases lay outside the gene matches. The CDR3 DNA follows: TGCGCCAGCAGAGGCCAGGGGGCGTTCGGGGAGCTGTTTTTT. This codes for CASRGQGAFGELFF.